One and the same sample provided the 18 T cell receptor beta chains below, sequenced in a study of T cell responses to AZD1222 COVID-19 vaccine. Sequencing was performed with immunoSEQ multiplex PCR; in TCRdb, only in-frame clones are kept and a portion is missing. The table shows about 150,000 clones, with roughly 88% occurring only once. The sample consisted of peripheral blood, taken on day 0 of AZD1222 vaccination. These receptors were collected from an adult in good health.

In its sample, this clone was seen a few times. In the same sample, other DNA sequences code for this CDR3. The rearrangement joins TRBV6-1 to TRBJ1-3; the D is unclear. The V and J ends lost 2 bases and 4 bases respectively, with 6 bases between them. The CDR3 totals 13 residues. CDR1 MNHNS and CDR2 SASEGT come from the germline V gene. The CDR3 region has the DNA TGTGCCAGCAGTGAAATCCCGGGAAACACCATATATTTT. Its translation: CASSEIPGNTIYF.

The rearrangement joins TRBV29-1 to TRBJ2-1; perhaps TRBD2 as D (5 bases). This CDR3 contains 12 residues. V was shortened by 3 bases and J by 9 bases, with 12 bases between the two germline ends. Germline V gene data show CDR1 as SQVTM and CDR2 as ANQGSEA. The CDR3 spells CSVDVVGSEQFF. CDR3 nucleotides: TGCAGCGTTGACGTTGTTGGGAGTGAGCAGTTCTTC.

The chain's CDR3 is CATSSLDRAAQETQYF. DNA for the CDR3: TGTGCCACCAGCAGCTTGGATAGGGCAGCCCAAGAGACCCAGTACTTC. The rearrangement joins TRBV15 to TRBJ2-5; D gene uncertain. Germline V gene data show CDR1 as LNHNV and CDR2 as YYDKDF (reference sequence). The length of the CDR3 is 16 residues. V lost 3 bases to trimming and J lost 1 base, with 15 bases between them.

By sample share, this clone is medium-sized. The chain links TRBV6-4 to TRBJ2-3; weak D call: TRBD2 (6 bases). This CDR3 region has 14 residues. Trimming stripped 0 bases from V and 4 bases from J, with 8 bases between. CDR1 is MRHNA and CDR2 is SNTAGT in the germline V gene. The CDR3 DNA reads as TGTGCCAGCAGTGACTCCGGGGGTGCAGATACGCAGTATTTT. Translated, it gives CASSDSGGADTQYF.

This clone showed up just once. The gene calls are TRBV10-2 and TRBJ1-3; D is undetermined. The CDR3 length is 13 residues. Per the germline V gene, CDR1 is WSHSY and CDR2 is SAAADI. Trimming shortened V by 4 bases and J by 4 bases, and 8 bases separated the two germline ends. The CDR3 loop reads CASSGSAGNTIYF. CDR3 nucleotides: TGCGCCAGCAGTGGATCCGCGGGAAACACCATATATTTT.

The chain links TRBV10-3 to TRBJ1-3; no clear D gene. This CDR3 has 14 amino acids. Trimming took off 3 bases at V and 2 bases at J, with 8 bases between the two ends. Germline CDR1 and CDR2: ENHRY and SYGVKD. CDR3 bases: TGTGCCATCAGTGATTGGGCAGCTGGAAACACCATATATTTT. As protein: CAISDWAAGNTIYF.

Only one count was recorded for this clone. The chain uses TRBV20-1 and TRBJ1-4, with D hard to call. V lost 0 bases and J lost 8, with 4 bases in between. CDR1 and CDR2 (germline): DFQATT, SNEGSKA (reference sequence). The CDR3 is 11 residues long. CDR3 coding DNA: TGCAGTGCTAGAGATCCGGAAAAACTGTTTTTT. Its translation is CSARDPEKLFF.

This clone was detected once. This chain uses TRBV6-4 with TRBJ2-3, with 7 positions matching TRBD1. V lost 6 bases to trimming and J lost 9 bases; unmatched junction nucleotides: 6. Germline CDR1 MRHNA, CDR2 SNTAGT. The CDR3 has 12 amino acids. Written as DNA, the CDR3 is TGTGCCAGCAGCCCAACAGGGGTAACGCAGTATTTT. Residues: CASSPTGVTQYF.

This clone has only a few counts. The rearrangement joins TRBV5-1 to TRBJ2-3; TRBD1 agrees at 8 bases. CDR1 SGHRS and CDR2 YFSETQ come from the germline V gene. V was pared by 3 bases and J by 2 bases, with 2 bases of the junction left unmatched. The CDR3 has 14 amino acids. The CDR3 loop is CASSSGQATDTQYF. For the CDR3, the DNA is TGCGCCAGCAGCTCGGGACAGGCCACAGATACGCAGTATTTT.

The rearrangement links TRBV13 to TRBJ2-7; a weak D match, TRBD1 (7 bases). With 8 bases removed from V and 6 bases from J, the gap between germline ends came to 23 bases. This CDR3 is built from 15 residues. The germline V gene has CDR1 PRHDT and CDR2 FYEKMQ (reference sequence). The CDR3 spells CASGPSQGWRGEQYF. The CDR3 DNA is TGTGCCAGCGGACCCTCACAGGGGTGGAGGGGCGAGCAGTACTTC.

This clone was detected ten times or more. The V gene is TRBV6-5, the J gene TRBJ1-2; D ambiguous. Germline-derived CDR1 and CDR2 are MNHEY and SVGAGI. Trimming pared 8 bases from V and 6 bases from J, leaving 19 bases between. The CDR3 contains 14 residues. The CDR3 region has the DNA TGTGCCAGCCGCCCGACCGGGAGAGGGAATGGCTACACCTTC. Its protein is CASRPTGRGNGYTF.

The genes are TRBV19 and TRBJ1-3, with D possibly being TRBD1 (5 bases). Deletions cut 2 bases from V and 2 bases from J, with 7 bases between. The CDR3 spans 14 residues. Germline V gives CDR1 LNHDA, CDR2 SQIVND (reference sequence). CDR3 in amino acids: CASSIKGAGNTIYF. Here the CDR3 DNA reads TGTGCCAGTAGTATAAAAGGGGCTGGAAACACCATATATTTT.

The genes are TRBV27 and TRBJ2-4; 9 bases match TRBD2. This CDR3 comprises 15 residues. Germline values: CDR1 MNHEY, CDR2 SMNVEV (reference sequence). The ends lost 4 bases at V and 4 bases at J; junction bases unmatched: 5. The CDR3 DNA sequence: TGTGCCAGCAGTTCCCCGACTAGCGGAAAAAACATTCAGTACTTC. The encoded protein is CASSSPTSGKNIQYF.

The genes are TRBV5-6 and TRBJ1-2; D unresolved. The ends were cut back, 2 bases at V and 7 bases at J, with 9 bases in the middle. This CDR3 is 12 amino acids long. Germline lookup yields CDR1 SGHDT and CDR2 YYEEEE. The CDR3 DNA follows: TGTGCCAGCAGCTTCGATGGTGGTGGCTACACCTTC. It specifies CASSFDGGGYTF.

V is TRBV10-2 and J is TRBJ2-1, with 13 bases matching TRBD2. V was pared by 2 bases and J by 9 bases, with 4 bases of the junction left unmatched. Germline assignment: CDR1 WSHSY and CDR2 SAAADI. The length of the CDR3 is 15 residues. CDR3 sequence reads: CASSETSGGAFEQFF. DNA for the CDR3: TGCGCCAGCAGTGAGACTAGCGGGGGGGCTTTTGAGCAGTTCTTC.

This clone was picked up a small number of times. This chain's CDR3 is CAWQERAGYTF. CDR3 bases: TGTGCCTGGCAGGAAAGGGCTGGCTACACCTTC. V is TRBV30 and J is TRBJ1-2, with D unresolved. There are 11 residues in the CDR3. Trimming stripped 5 bases from V and 7 bases from J, with 11 bases between. Germline CDR1 reads GTSNPN; CDR2 reads SVGIG (reference sequence).

This sequence joins TRBV5-1 and TRBJ2-7; D possibly corresponds to TRBD2 (5 bases). The CDR3 totals 15 residues. CDR1 is SGHRS and CDR2 is YFSETQ in the germline V gene. The V end was cut by 0 bases, the J end by 3 bases, with 13 bases between. The CDR3 DNA sequence: TGCGCCAGCAGCTTGGGGCTAGCCGAAGACTACGAGCAGTACTTC. As protein: CASSLGLAEDYEQYF.

A single count supports this clone. The chain joins TRBV3-1 (or the pseudogene TRBV3-2) to TRBJ2-1, with 9 bases matching TRBD2. V lost 4 bases, J lost 3 bases, and 7 bases stayed unmatched. The germline gives CDR1 LGHDT, CDR2 YNNKEL (reference sequence). The CDR3 consists of 16 residues. The CDR3 sequence is CASSPPGTSSYNEQFF. CDR3 nucleotide sequence: TGTGCCAGCAGCCCCCCCGGGACTAGCAGCTACAATGAGCAGTTCTTC.